These 20 T cell receptor beta chains originate from one sample sequenced in a study of T cell changes during pregnancy in multiple sclerosis. Produced via immunoSEQ multiplex PCR; TCRdb's table is partial and in-frame only. The sample consists of roughly 67,000 clones, more than 85% of them appearing once. The sequenced sample was peripheral blood, obtained in the second trimester of pregnancy. These receptors were obtained from a female donor with multiple sclerosis, enrolled in a pregnancy study.

The chain has TRBV7-8 and TRBJ2-7; 9 bases line up with TRBD1. V lost 4 bases to trimming and J lost 7 bases; unmatched junction nucleotides: 14. Germline CDR1 is SGHVS and CDR2 is FQNEAQ. This CDR3 spans 16 amino acids. CDR3 nucleotide sequence: TGTGCCAGCAGCTGGGGGTACCGGGACAGGGATGGGGAGCAGTACTTC. This encodes CASSWGYRDRDGEQYF.

The gene calls are TRBV6-1 and TRBJ2-3, with 11 bases lining up with TRBD2. CDR3 length equals 18 residues. Germline CDR1 MNHNS, CDR2 SASEGT. Unmatched junction bases numbered 13, after V lost 4 bases and J lost 4 bases. The CDR3 DNA reads as TGTGCCAGCAGTGCTCTACTAGCGGGAGTAGCGGTGGCAGATACGCAGTATTTT. Amino acids: CASSALLAGVAVADTQYF.

The chain uses TRBV27 and TRBJ2-3, with D possibly matching TRBD2 (5 bases). Trimming pared 7 bases from V and 1 base from J, leaving 18 bases between. The CDR3 is made up of 16 amino acids. Germline lookup yields CDR1 MNHEY and CDR2 SMNVEV (reference sequence). The CDR3 nucleotides are TGTGCCAGCATTTCACAGCTAGCAGGCGGCACAGATACGCAGTATTTT. It encodes CASISQLAGGTDTQYF.

The chain links TRBV6-1 to TRBJ2-7, with 8 bases fitting TRBD1. The V gene end was trimmed by 4 bases and the J gene end by 6 bases; junction bases not matched to a gene: 5. There are 13 residues in the CDR3. CDR1 MNHNS and CDR2 SASEGT come from the germline V gene. This CDR3 reads CASSGQGPPEQYF. DNA for the CDR3: TGTGCCAGCAGTGGACAGGGGCCCCCCGAGCAGTACTTC.

The DNA of the CDR3 is TGTGCCAGCAGCCCCCCAGGACTCTCGTACGAGCAGTACTTC. Amino acids: CASSPPGLSYEQYF. This rearrangement joins TRBV7-2 to TRBJ2-7, with D perhaps matching TRBD2 (5 bases). CDR3 length: 14 amino acids. Germline V gene sequence: CDR1 SGHTA, CDR2 FQGNSA. V dropped 5 bases and J dropped 4 bases, with 15 bases sitting between them.

The rearrangement joins TRBV5-1 to TRBJ1-1, with 11 positions matching TRBD1. Germline CDR1 SGHRS, CDR2 YFSETQ. V gave up 9 bases and J gave up 4 bases; unmatched junction bases: 8. The CDR3 is made up of 14 amino acids. The CDR3 DNA follows: TGCGCCAACCGGGACAGGGGGGGACTCACTGAAGCTTTCTTT. Amino acid sequence: CANRDRGGLTEAFF.

The genes are TRBV18 and TRBJ2-1, with a possible D match to TRBD1 (6 bases). The CDR3 sequence is 14 residues long. V lost 2 bases and J 5 bases, leaving 10 bases between the germline ends. Germline V gene data show CDR1 as KGHSH and CDR2 as LQKENI. The CDR3 loop is CASSPATGNNEQFF. CDR3 DNA sequence: TGTGCCAGCTCACCAGCTACAGGGAACAATGAGCAGTTCTTC.

J is TRBJ1-6 and V is TRBV7-8; possibly TRBD1 for D (6 bases). The CDR3 runs to 14 residues. The V end lost 5 bases, the J end lost 9 bases, and 14 bases lay between the germline ends. Germline V gives CDR1 SGHVS, CDR2 FQNEAQ. The CDR3 here is CASSKRDKSSPLHF. In nucleotides, the CDR3 is TGTGCCAGCAGCAAAAGGGACAAAAGTTCACCCCTCCACTTT.

This chain uses TRBV7-2 with TRBJ2-7; 7 nucleotides match TRBD2. Germline V gene lookup returns CDR1 SGHTA and CDR2 FQGNSA. The CDR3 is 13 residues long. With V trimmed by 6 bases and J by 4 bases, 6 bases remained unmatched. The DNA for the CDR3 is TGTGCCAGCAGTACTGCCGGGGGGTACGAGCAGTACTTC. Translation: CASSTAGGYEQYF.

V usage is TRBV5-1 and J usage is TRBJ1-1; 7 positions match TRBD1. V shed 0 bases, J shed 5 bases, and the junction held 4 bases outside the gene matches. The CDR3 runs 14 residues. Germline assignment: CDR1 SGHRS and CDR2 YFSETQ. For the CDR3, the DNA is TGCGCCAGCAGCTTGGGACAGGGTGGAACTGAAGCTTTCTTT. It translates to CASSLGQGGTEAFF.

CDR3 protein: CASRYTPGTSGVFQETQYF. The DNA of the CDR3 is TGCGCCAGCAGATACACTCCCGGGACTAGCGGGGTCTTCCAAGAGACCCAGTACTTC. The chain employs TRBV5-1 and TRBJ2-5; TRBD2 agrees at 13 bases. Germline V gene sequence: CDR1 SGHRS, CDR2 YFSETQ. The CDR3 spans 19 residues. The V segment lost 5 bases and the J segment 1 base; nucleotides outside the gene matches: 14. Filled out from reference TRBV5-1 and TRBJ2-5, the complete variable domain reads KAGVTQTPRYLIKTRGQQVTLSCSPISGHRSVSWYQQTPGQGLQFLFEYFSETQRNKGNFPGRFSGRQFSNSRSEMNVSTLELGDSALYLCASRYTPGTSGVFQETQYFGPGTRLLVL.

The chain uses TRBV6-5 and TRBJ2-4, with a possible D match to TRBD2 (5 bases). This CDR3 region has 16 residues. V was trimmed by 0 bases and J by 4 bases, leaving 13 bases between them. The germline CDR1 and CDR2 sequences are MNHEY and SVGAGI. CDR3 protein: CASSYSTGTRKNIQYF. The CDR3 coding sequence is TGTGCCAGCAGTTACTCGACGGGAACGAGGAAAAACATTCAGTACTTC.

V and J are TRBV28 and TRBJ1-2; D may be TRBD1 (5 bases). Deletions cut 4 bases from V and 3 bases from J, with 6 bases between. This CDR3 has 12 residues. Germline CDR1 and CDR2: MDHEN and SYDVKM. CDR3 protein: CASSWGDYGYTF. CDR3 sequence (DNA): TGTGCCAGCAGTTGGGGGGACTATGGCTACACCTTC.

This clone was detected only a few times. J is TRBJ1-2 and V is TRBV5-6, with 7 nucleotides matching TRBD1. Trimming took 6 bases from V and 12 from J; bases not matched to a gene: 17. CDR1 and CDR2 (germline): SGHDT, YYEEEE. This CDR3 contains 14 residues. Here the CDR3 DNA reads TGTGCCAGCACCAGACAGGGAAGACTTGAGGCTCACACCTTC. Residues: CASTRQGRLEAHTF.

CDR3 DNA sequence: TGTGCCAGCAGGTATGGGCTCCTGACAAACGAGCAGTACTTC. Translation: CASRYGLLTNEQYF. The V gene is TRBV6-6, the J gene TRBJ2-7, with D uncertain. Trimming took off 6 bases at V and 5 bases at J, with 17 bases between the two ends. Germline CDR1 and CDR2: MNHNY and SVGAGI (reference sequence). CDR3 length equals 14 residues.

The chain employs TRBV15 and TRBJ1-2, with D possibly being TRBD1 (5 bases). CDR3 length equals 14 residues. With 3 bases removed from V and 4 bases from J, the gap between germline ends came to 12 bases. Germline V gene sequence: CDR1 LNHNV, CDR2 YYDKDF (reference sequence). CDR3 in DNA: TGTGCCACCAGCAGGGGTGACAGCTCCTATGGCTACACCTTC. The encoded protein is CATSRGDSSYGYTF.

The CDR3 DNA reads TGTGCCAGCAGCAGACGGACAGGCTACGAGCAGTACTTC. Translated: CASSRRTGYEQYF. The chain has TRBV7-8 and TRBJ2-7; TRBD1 agrees at 7 bases. In germline, CDR1 is SGHVS, CDR2 FQNEAQ. The trim removed 5 bases at V and 3 bases at J, leaving 4 bases unmatched. The CDR3 contains 13 residues.

V and J are TRBV27 and TRBJ1-5; D is perhaps TRBD1 (6 bases). Trimming took off 6 bases at V and 0 bases at J, with 18 bases between the two ends. Germline-derived CDR1 and CDR2 are MNHEY and SMNVEV (reference sequence). This CDR3 spans 17 amino acids. This CDR3 is CASSLEGGYNSNQPQHF. CDR3 nucleotides: TGTGCCAGCAGCTTAGAGGGGGGGTATAATAGCAATCAGCCCCAGCATTTT.

The chain carries TRBV19 and TRBJ2-2; 7 bases agree with TRBD1. Germline CDR1 reads LNHDA; CDR2 reads SQIVND (reference sequence). The CDR3 is made up of 13 amino acids. After removal of 5 bases from V and 7 bases from J, the junction contained 4 bases not matched to a gene. CDR3 bases: TGTGCCAGTAGTGAGGGGGCAAACGGGGAGCTGTTTTTT. The encoded protein is CASSEGANGELFF.

This clone was observed a handful of times. The rearrangement joins TRBV5-1 to TRBJ2-1, with 13 bases matching TRBD2. J lost 7 bases, V lost 1 base, and 2 bases had no gene match. The CDR3 length is 15 residues. Germline V gene lookup returns CDR1 SGHRS and CDR2 YFSETQ. CDR3 nucleotide sequence: TGCGCCAGCAGCTTGACTAGCGGGAGGGAGAATGAGCAGTTCTTC. Translating it yields CASSLTSGRENEQFF.